One sample yielded the 18 T cell receptor beta chains listed below, sequenced in a study of tumor-infiltrating lymphocytes in primary liver carcinoma. Unsorted whole blood supplied the RNA, and germline DNA was extracted too. Making TCR beta cDNA involved approximately 530 ng total RNA and a constant-region primer. Sequencing libraries for TCR beta derived from three nested multiplex PCR rounds that used slightly modified ARM-PCR. A C-beta reverse primer and TRBV1-TRBV30 forward primers served in each of the first two PCR rounds, at around 10 cycles apiece. TCRdb re-analysed the multiplex PCR reads in MiXCR, keeping a single row per CDR3 protein. Altogether about 200,000 distinct CDR3 sequences are present, roughly two thirds being singletons, with the ten largest covering about 7.1%. The sample was peripheral blood. These receptors originate from a woman aged 55-75 years with primary liver carcinoma and hepatitis B virus infection.

Concerning this clonotype: The conserved closing phenylalanine or tryptophan is absent in this CDR3, likely reflecting a read error. The chain joins TRBV6-2 or TRBV6-3 to TRBJ2-2, with TRBD2 as a possible D gene (5 bases). V was pared by 2 bases and J by 10 bases, with 14 bases between. The CDR3 loop spans 14 amino acids. CDR1 MNHEY and CDR2 SVGEGT come from the germline V gene. Here the CDR3 reads CASSYADWPVELFL. CDR3 coding DNA: TGTGCCAGCAGTTACGCGGACTGGCCCGTGGAGCTGTTTTTA.

As to this clonotype: A much larger clone differs from this one at a single base, so this may be a read error. The V and J genes are TRBV4-2 and TRBJ1-6, with D possibly matching TRBD1 (6 bases). Germline CDR1 LGHNA, CDR2 YNFKEQ. The CDR3 consists of 16 residues. The CDR3 region is CTSSQDPGHGNSPLHF. The CDR3 DNA sequence: TGTACCAGCAGCCAAGACCCGGGACACGGGAATTCACCCCTCCACTTT.

This sequence joins TRBV28 and TRBJ1-1; 8 nucleotides agree with TRBD1. CDR3 length: 16 amino acids. In germline, CDR1 is MDHEN, CDR2 SYDVKM. J lost 0 bases, V lost 2 bases, and 5 bases had no gene match. In DNA form, the CDR3 reads TGTGCCAGCAGTTTACCCGGACAGGGTTTGAACACTGAAGCTTTCTTT. As protein: CASSLPGQGLNTEAFF.

V usage is TRBV15 and J usage is TRBJ2-1; TRBD1 might be the D (6 bases). Germline assignment: CDR1 LNHNV and CDR2 YYDKDF (reference sequence). The germline V and J ends were trimmed by 8 bases and 3 bases, with 14 bases remaining between them. The CDR3 contains 14 residues. Here the CDR3 DNA reads TGTGCCACCCAAGCCGGGACACTCTACAATGAGCAGTTCTTC. This encodes CATQAGTLYNEQFF.

With regard to this clonotype: One end of the junction varies from germline; a read error may be responsible. The rearrangement joins TRBV6-5 to TRBJ2-7; D is perhaps TRBD1 (6 bases). Germline loops: CDR1 MNHEY, CDR2 SVGAGI. There are 16 residues in the CDR3. The CDR3 loop reads CASRYSTETGSCEQYF. Written as DNA, the CDR3 is TGTGCCAGCCGTTACTCGACAGAGACAGGCTCCTGCGAGCAGTACTTC.

This clonotype was counted many times. This sequence joins TRBV5-6 and TRBJ2-5; D not certain. Germline loops: CDR1 SGHDT, CDR2 YYEEEE. The CDR3 consists of 14 residues. V lost 6 bases, J lost 5 bases, and 17 bases lay in between. The CDR3 protein is CASTLRVGWETQYF. The CDR3 region has the DNA TGTGCCAGCACCTTACGGGTCGGTTGGGAGACCCAGTACTTC.

Note on this clonotype: Relative to the germline gene, one junction end is altered; a read error may explain this. The V and J genes are TRBV4-2 and TRBJ2-3; D unclear. The CDR3 is 14 amino acids. Germline-derived CDR1 and CDR2 are LGHNA and YNFKEQ. DNA of the CDR3: TGTGCCAGCAGCCATGTCGGCGGCACAGATACGCAGTGTTTT. Amino acid sequence: CASSHVGGTDTQCF.

The CDR3 sequence is CASSLTSGRLKFF. CDR3 in DNA: TGTGCCAGCAGCTTAACTAGCGGGAGACTGAAGTTCTTC. V is TRBV11-2 and J is TRBJ2-1; 11 bases fit TRBD2. After removal of 2 bases from V and 14 bases from J, the junction contained 5 bases not matched to a gene. Germline V gene lookup returns CDR1 SGHAT and CDR2 FQNNGV. CDR3 length: 13 amino acids.

As for this clonotype: A much bigger clone sits one base away, suggesting this may be a read error. The V gene is TRBV4-1, the J gene TRBJ2-3; unclear D gene. V was cut by 1 base and J by 1 base, with 15 bases left in between. The CDR3 length is 17 residues. Germline V gives CDR1 MGHRA, CDR2 YSYEKL. The CDR3 bases are TGCGCCAGCAGCCAAGCCGCCACTAACTTTGGCACAGATACGCAGTATTTT. It encodes CASSQAATNFGTDTQYF.

This clonotype appeared a few times. The CDR3 coding sequence is TGTGCCTGGAGTAGACCAGCGACCGGGGAGACCCAGTACTTC. The encoded protein is CAWSRPATGETQYF. The chain couples TRBV30 to TRBJ2-5; D not certain. Trimming left V 2 bases short and J 5 bases short, with 15 bases between. This CDR3 spans 14 amino acids. Germline assignment: CDR1 GTSNPN and CDR2 SVGIG (reference sequence).

This clonotype was detected once. The chain combines TRBV24-1 with TRBJ2-1, with 8 bases matching TRBD2. This CDR3 spans 16 amino acids. J was trimmed by 6 bases and V by 3 bases; bases with no gene match: 9. Per the germline V gene, CDR1 is KGHDR and CDR2 is SFDVKD. The CDR3 nucleotides are TGTGCCACCAGTGATCGGGCAGCGGGAGAGGGCAATGAGCAGTTCTTC. Its protein is CATSDRAAGEGNEQFF.

Worth noting for this clonotype: This may be a read error, as it is one base from a much larger clone. The rearrangement links TRBV10-3 to TRBJ2-7, with a possible D match to TRBD2 (5 bases). CDR3 size: 19 residues. The germline V gene encodes CDR1 ENHRY and CDR2 SYGVKD. V shed 3 bases and J shed 1 base, with 25 bases lying between them. The CDR3 DNA sequence: TGTGCCATCAGTGACCCCGGGGATGAGGGAATCGGAGAATCCTACGAGCAGTACTTC. Translating it yields CAISDPGDEGIGESYEQYF.

The rearrangement links TRBV23-1 to TRBJ2-7, with D perhaps TRBD1 (5 bases). TRBV23-1 is given ORF status, its function remaining uncertain. This CDR3 has 12 amino acids. Trimming shortened V by 3 bases and J by 3 bases, and 6 bases separated the two germline ends. The CDR3 loop is CASSQQGYEQYV. The CDR3 nucleotides read TGCGCCAGCAGTCAGCAGGGCTACGAGCAGTACGTC.

About this clonotype itself: One end of the junction varies from germline; a read error may be responsible. This chain links TRBV4-1 with TRBJ2-3, with D hard to call. The length of the CDR3 is 15 residues. The V gene's germline CDR1 is MGHRA and CDR2 YSYEKL. The CDR3 coding sequence is TGCTCCAGCAGCCAGGTCGGGCCTGGCACAGATACGCAGTATTTT. Protein product: CSSSQVGPGTDTQYF.

As to this clonotype: A much more abundant neighbour one base away suggests this may be a read error. The rearrangement uses TRBV14 and TRBJ1-2; tentatively, D is TRBD1 (6 bases). The CDR3 spans 13 residues. The V end was cut by 5 bases, the J end by 10 bases, with 17 bases between. In germline, CDR1 is SGHDN, CDR2 FVKESK. CDR3 bases: TGTGCCAGCAGCGACATAAACAGGGCGGACTACACCTTC. Amino acids: CASSDINRADYTF.

The rearrangement links TRBV28 to TRBJ2-5; D may be TRBD1 (5 bases). Germline CDR1 MDHEN, CDR2 SYDVKM. The V and J ends lost 5 bases and 6 bases respectively, with 10 bases between them. This CDR3 spans 12 amino acids. CDR3 loop: CASSQGWQTQYF. DNA for the CDR3: TGTGCCAGCAGTCAGGGTTGGCAGACCCAGTACTTC.

Notes on this clonotype: At one end, the junction sequence differs from germline, possibly due to a read error. CDR3 in amino acids: CSVQVLIRDRGLIGGSYGQYF. As DNA, the CDR3 is TGCAGCGTTCAAGTGTTAATCCGGGACAGGGGGTTAATTGGGGGTTCCTACGGGCAGTACTTC. The V call is TRBV29-1, the J call TRBJ2-7, with 11 bases aligning to TRBD1. From germline, CDR1 is SQVTM and CDR2 ANQGSEA. This CDR3 has 21 residues.

Of note for this clonotype: No conserved phenylalanine or tryptophan is present at the end of the CDR3, so a read error is the likely explanation. The chain joins TRBV7-9 to TRBJ2-3; no definite D call. Trimming took 5 bases from V and 7 from J, leaving 7 bases between them. This CDR3 region has 11 residues. The germline CDR1 and CDR2 sequences are SEHNR and FQNEAQ (reference sequence). This CDR3 reads CASSPGNTQYL. DNA of the CDR3: TGTGCCAGCAGCCCGGGCAATACGCAGTATTTA.